This TCR beta chain was identified in a study of monozygotic twins with inflammatory bowel disease. Study results and caveats: Distinct T cell subtypes could not be told apart. Whereas healthy co-twins had higher TCRbeta diversity (inverse Simpson), IBD patients had lower diversity.

On this clonotype itself: Its antigen remains unidentified.

TCRdb re-called the 5' RACE reads; one entry per CDR3 protein, DNA not given. The sample is made up of more than 350,000 distinct CDR3 sequences, and the top ten hold about 2.3% of it. The CDR3 contains 13 residues. Per the germline V gene, CDR1 is SQVTM and CDR2 is ANQGSEA. Sample: blood. This clonotype was obtained from a human donor with ulcerative colitis or Crohn's disease, or a healthy co-twin of an affected twin (not recorded which). The chain joins TRBV29-1 to TRBJ1-4. CDR3: CSVERATNEKLFF.